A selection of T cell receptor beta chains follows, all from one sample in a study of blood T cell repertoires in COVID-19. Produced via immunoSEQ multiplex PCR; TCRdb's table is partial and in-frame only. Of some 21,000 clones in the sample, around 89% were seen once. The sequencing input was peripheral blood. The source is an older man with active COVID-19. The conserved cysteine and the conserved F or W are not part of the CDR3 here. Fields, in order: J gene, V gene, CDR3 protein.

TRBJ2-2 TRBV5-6 ASQRGTGVGELF
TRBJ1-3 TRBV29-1 SVSDRDGNTIY
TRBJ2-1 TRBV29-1 SDGLAGSEQF
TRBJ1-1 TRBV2 ASMGRTEAF
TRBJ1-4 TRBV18 ASSPLWGGADEKLF
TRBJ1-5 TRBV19 ASSPGQKNQPQH
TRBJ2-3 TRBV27 ASSFIPGSRTDTQY
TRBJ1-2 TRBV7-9 ASSPTGGDGGYT
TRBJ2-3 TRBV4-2 ASSSFGTSGANTDTQY
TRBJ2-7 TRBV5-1 ASSRDLGGEQY
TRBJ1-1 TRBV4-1 ASSQDRGTRQGNTEAF
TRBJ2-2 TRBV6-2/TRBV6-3 ASSYYGGENTGELF
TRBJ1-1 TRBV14 ASSPLSRRSGMNTEAF
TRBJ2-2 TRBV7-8 ASRARGGNTGELF
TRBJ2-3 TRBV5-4 ASSLGAGQSTDTQY
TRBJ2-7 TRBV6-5 ASSYQPGSYEQY
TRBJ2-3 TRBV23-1 ASSQSCQGARDTQY
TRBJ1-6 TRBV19 ASSIFSDSPLH
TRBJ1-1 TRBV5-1 ASSTGDRRMNTEAF
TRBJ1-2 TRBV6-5 ASNDRNYGYT
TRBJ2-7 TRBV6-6 ASRGGGSHYEQY
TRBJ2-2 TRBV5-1 ASSLRGLVSGTGELF
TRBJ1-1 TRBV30 AWAGDRGVTEAF
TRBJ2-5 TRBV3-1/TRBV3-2 ASSQDGTIEETQY
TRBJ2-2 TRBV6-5 ASRYRDRGYTGELF
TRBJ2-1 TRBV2 ASSEPGTAHNEQF
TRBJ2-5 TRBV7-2 ASSPGGFQETQY
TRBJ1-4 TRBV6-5 ASSRTRVANEKLF
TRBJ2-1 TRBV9 ASSETGASSYNEQF
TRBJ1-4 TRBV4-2 ASSQVGTGGNEKLF
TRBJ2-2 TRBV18 ASSPVTGKDTGELF
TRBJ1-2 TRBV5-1 ASSSGQKNYGYT
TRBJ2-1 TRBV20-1 SASRRLADYNEQF
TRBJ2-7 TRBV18 ASSRQGISYEQY